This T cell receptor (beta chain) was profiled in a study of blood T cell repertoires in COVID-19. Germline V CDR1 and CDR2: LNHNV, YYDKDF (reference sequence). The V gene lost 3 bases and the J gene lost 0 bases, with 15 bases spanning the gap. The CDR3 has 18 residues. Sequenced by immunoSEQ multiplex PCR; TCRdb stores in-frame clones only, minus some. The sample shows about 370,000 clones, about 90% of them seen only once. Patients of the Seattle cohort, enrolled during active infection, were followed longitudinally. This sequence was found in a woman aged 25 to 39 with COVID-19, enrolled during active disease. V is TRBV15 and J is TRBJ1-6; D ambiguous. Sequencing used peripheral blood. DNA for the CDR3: TGTGCCACCAGCAGTGAAGTACGAAGAGGCTCCTATAATTCACCCCTCCACTTT. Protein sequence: CATSSEVRRGSYNSPLHF. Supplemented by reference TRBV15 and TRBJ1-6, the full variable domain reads DAMVIQNPRYQVTQFGKPVTLSCSQTLNHNVMYWYQQKSSQAPKLLFHYYDKDFNNEADTPDNFQSRRPNTSFCFLDIRSPGLGDTAMYLCATSSEVRRGSYNSPLHFGNGTRLTVT.